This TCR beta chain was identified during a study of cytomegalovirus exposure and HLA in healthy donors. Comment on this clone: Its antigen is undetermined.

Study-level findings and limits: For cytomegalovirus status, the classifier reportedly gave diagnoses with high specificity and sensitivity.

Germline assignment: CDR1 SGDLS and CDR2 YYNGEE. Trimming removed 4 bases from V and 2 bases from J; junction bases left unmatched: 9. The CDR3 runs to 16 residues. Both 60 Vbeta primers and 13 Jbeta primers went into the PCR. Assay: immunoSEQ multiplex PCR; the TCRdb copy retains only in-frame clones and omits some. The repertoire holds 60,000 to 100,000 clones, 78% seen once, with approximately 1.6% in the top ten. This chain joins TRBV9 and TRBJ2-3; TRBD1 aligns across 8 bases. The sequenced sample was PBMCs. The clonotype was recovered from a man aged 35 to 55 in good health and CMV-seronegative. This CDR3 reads CASSTSGTGHTDTQYF. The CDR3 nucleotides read TGTGCCAGCAGCACATCCGGGACAGGACACACAGATACGCAGTATTTT.